This T cell receptor (beta chain) stems from a study of cytomegalovirus exposure and HLA in healthy donors. The PCR made use of 60 Vbeta and 13 Jbeta primers. Some clones are missing from TCRdb's copy, which holds only in-frame ones; the method was immunoSEQ multiplex PCR. The table shows about 200,000 clones, with roughly 78% occurring only once. V lost 6 bases, J lost 3 bases, and 15 bases lay in between. From germline, CDR1 is MNHEY and CDR2 SVGAGI. CDR3 length: 15 amino acids. This clone was counted between two and nine times. Specimen: PBMCs. This rearrangement joins TRBV6-5 to TRBJ2-1; maybe TRBD1 (6 bases). This clonotype was sampled from a girl between 10 and 17 years old in good health and CMV-seropositive. CDR3 sequence (DNA): TGTGCCAGCAGGTCCGGGACACTAATCTACAATGAGCAGTTCTTC. This codes for CASRSGTLIYNEQFF.